These 8 T cell receptor beta chains were sequenced from one sample in a study of shared clonotypes between healthy human individuals. Assay used: immunoSEQ multiplex PCR; TCRdb lists only in-frame clones, some missing. Here the sample spans millions of clones, over 85% being singletons. The sample was naive CD4+ T cells sorted from blood. Subset in this sample: CD45RA+ positively selected. The origin of the receptors is a man between 18 and 35 years old in good health.

This chain links TRBV6-5 with TRBJ1-1; 7 bases fit TRBD1. Germline V gene sequence: CDR1 MNHEY, CDR2 SVGAGI. The CDR3 has 15 residues. J was trimmed by 5 bases and V by 3 bases; bases with no gene match: 9. For the CDR3, the DNA is TGTGCCAGCAGTTATTCGAGGGCAGGGGGAACTGAAGCTTTCTTT. Translated: CASSYSRAGGTEAFF.

The chain combines TRBV4-3 with TRBJ1-2, with a weak D call TRBD1 (5 bases). Trimming took 0 bases from V and 4 from J, leaving 18 bases between them. CDR1 and CDR2 from the germline V gene are LGHNA and YSLEER. This CDR3 contains 17 residues. The CDR3 coding sequence is TGCGCCAGCAGCCAAGAAACGGACACAGCCCGTAGCTATGGCTACACCTTC. This sequence encodes CASSQETDTARSYGYTF.

The V call is TRBV18, the J call TRBJ2-7, with D possibly being TRBD1 or TRBD2 (5 bases each). V gave up 5 bases and J gave up 0 bases, with 14 bases separating them. The germline V gene encodes CDR1 KGHSH and CDR2 LQKENI. The CDR3 spans 15 residues. The CDR3 reads CASSERDGNSYEQYF. The CDR3 region has the DNA TGTGCCAGCTCAGAGAGGGACGGAAACTCCTACGAGCAGTACTTC.

The V gene is TRBV10-3, the J gene TRBJ2-5; a weak D match, TRBD1 (6 bases). CDR3 length: 12 residues. The germline gives CDR1 ENHRY, CDR2 SYGVKD. V lost 7 bases and J lost 4, with 10 bases in between. CDR3 DNA sequence: TGTGCCATCATGGGGGCGGGAGAGACCCAGTACTTC. It codes for CAIMGAGETQYF.

The rearrangement joins TRBV30 to TRBJ2-7, with TRBD2 matching 9 bases. The CDR3 totals 16 residues. The ends lost 0 bases at V and 2 bases at J; junction bases unmatched: 8. Per the germline V gene, CDR1 is GTSNPN and CDR2 is SVGIG (reference sequence). CDR3 amino acids: CAWSVPRLAETYEQYF. DNA for the CDR3: TGTGCCTGGAGTGTACCGAGACTAGCGGAGACCTACGAGCAGTACTTC. The complete variable domain, with remaining parts taken from reference TRBV30 and TRBJ2-7, reads SQTIHQWPATLVQPVGSPLSLECTVEGTSNPNLYWYRQAAGRGLQLLFYSVGIGQISSEVPQNLSASRPQDRQFILSSKKLLLSDSGFYLCAWSVPRLAETYEQYFGPGTRLTVT.

V usage is TRBV5-1 and J usage is TRBJ2-5; 9 bases are shared with TRBD1. This CDR3 contains 14 residues. Germline V gene lookup returns CDR1 SGHRS and CDR2 YFSETQ. Unmatched junction bases numbered 6, after V lost 3 bases and J lost 6 bases. The CDR3 DNA sequence: TGCGCCAGCAGCTCGGGACAGGGCGCACAGACCCAGTACTTC. The encoded protein is CASSSGQGAQTQYF. The full variable domain, in which reference TRBV5-1 and TRBJ2-5 provide the parts outside the CDR3, is KAGVTQTPRYLIKTRGQQVTLSCSPISGHRSVSWYQQTPGQGLQFLFEYFSETQRNKGNFPGRFSGRQFSNSRSEMNVSTLELGDSALYLCASSSGQGAQTQYFGPGTRLLVL.

The chain is built from TRBV6-1 and TRBJ2-2, with D possibly TRBD1 on 5 matching bases. This CDR3 contains 14 residues. Germline CDR1 and CDR2: MNHNS and SASEGT. The V end lost 7 bases, the J end lost 0 bases, and 9 bases lay between the germline ends. DNA for the CDR3: TGTGCCAGCATCCGACAGACGAACACCGGGGAGCTGTTTTTT. This gives the protein CASIRQTNTGELFF.

V and J are TRBV6-5 and TRBJ2-6; D gene uncertain. The V and J ends lost 2 bases and 3 bases respectively, with 5 bases between them. This CDR3 comprises 14 residues. Germline CDR1 reads MNHEY; CDR2 reads SVGAGI. Written as DNA, the CDR3 is TGTGCCAGCAGTTACAGTGTTGGGGCCAACGTCCTGACTTTC. Residues: CASSYSVGANVLTF.